This entry is about one T cell receptor (beta chain). Per germline, CDR1 WSHSY and CDR2 SAAADI. The V end was cut by 4 bases, the J end by 5 bases, with 17 bases between. CDR3 length equals 15 residues. This entry comes from a study of OX40 agonist ivuxolimab in advanced cancers. Measured with immunoSEQ multiplex PCR; TCRdb has only the in-frame clones, and not every one. This table has 60,000 or so clones, about 91% appearing once. The TCR sequence derives from an adult with an advanced solid tumor such as melanoma, head and neck, liver or kidney cancer. The rearrangement uses TRBV10-2 and TRBJ1-1; a weak D match, TRBD1 (5 bases). The sequencing used CD4+ or CD8+ T cells sorted from blood, collected in a trial of the OX40 agonist ivuxolimab. The DNA for the CDR3 is TGCGCCAGCAGTGCCGACTTGGGGGTAGGGACTGAAGCTTTCTTT. Amino acids: CASSADLGVGTEAFF.